This is a list of T cell receptor beta chains from one sample in a study of OX40 agonist ivuxolimab in advanced cancers. Data came from immunoSEQ multiplex PCR; TCRdb stores just in-frame clones and leaves some out. Of approximately 70,000 clones in the sample, roughly 90% were seen once. Here the sequenced sample was CD4+ or CD8+ T cells sorted from blood, taken in a trial of the OX40 agonist ivuxolimab. These TCRs come from an adult with an advanced solid tumor such as melanoma, head and neck, liver or kidney cancer. Both conserved end residues are part of each CDR3. Each record gives: CDR3 length, V gene, J gene, clone size, D gene, CDR3 DNA, CDR3 protein. The D gene is left open where the match is weak. Only some rows state a clone size, as once, few, many or a class for expanded clones.

>14|TRBV29-1|TRBJ1-1|few|TRBD1
TGCAGCGTTGCGCCCCAGGGGGCTGATACTGAAGCTTTCTTT
CSVAPQGADTEAFF
>13|TRBV9|TRBJ1-1|-|-
TGTGCCAGCAGCCCAGGGGTCAACACTGAAGCTTTCTTT
CASSPGVNTEAFF
>14|TRBV7-9|TRBJ1-1|-|-
TGTGCCAGCAGCTTCGGGCAGGCGAACACTGAAGCTTTCTTT
CASSFGQANTEAFF
>13|TRBV7-9|TRBJ2-1|-|-
TGTGCCAGCAGCTTATCTGGCGGGCCTGAGCAGTTCTTC
CASSLSGGPEQFF
>15|TRBV18|TRBJ2-7|-|TRBD1
TGTGCCAGCTCACCGCTCGGACAGGGGGCTTACGAGCAGTACTTC
CASSPLGQGAYEQYF
>17|TRBV4-2|TRBJ2-1|-|TRBD2
TGTGCCAGCAGCCCGTTAACCGGGACTAGCTCCTACAATGAGCAGTTCTTC
CASSPLTGTSSYNEQFF
>13|TRBV7-2|TRBJ1-5|-|-
TGTGCCAGCATGCAGGGTATGAATCAGCCCCAGCATTTT
CASMQGMNQPQHF
>14|TRBV9|TRBJ2-7|-|-
TGTGCCAGCAGCGTAGGGGACATGTCCCACGAGCAGTACTTC
CASSVGDMSHEQYF
>19|TRBV28|TRBJ2-1|-|TRBD2
TGTGCCAGCAGTTTATGGGGGACTAGCGGGATGGGGCTCTACAATGAGCAGTTCTTC
CASSLWGTSGMGLYNEQFF
>15|TRBV11-2|TRBJ2-7|-|-
TGTGCCAGCAGCTTGGGGGAAGGAGGGAGCTACGAGCAGTACTTC
CASSLGEGGSYEQYF
>14|TRBV5-4|TRBJ2-5|-|-
TGTGCCAGCAGCTTGGGTCACTCGCTGGAGACCCAGTACTTC
CASSLGHSLETQYF
>15|TRBV5-1|TRBJ2-3|few|-
TGCGCCAGCAGCTTGCGAAGCGGATACACAGATACGCAGTATTTT
CASSLRSGYTDTQYF
>14|TRBV9|TRBJ2-1|-|-
TGTGCCAGCAGCGCTGAACTTACGGGAGCACGGCAGTTCTTC
CASSAELTGARQFF
>16|TRBV7-8|TRBJ2-1|once|TRBD2
TGTGCCAGCAGCTTAGTACCGGGACTAGTTGGGAATGAGCAGTTCTTC
CASSLVPGLVGNEQFF
>14|TRBV11-2|TRBJ2-1|-|TRBD2
TGTGCCAGCAGCCGCAGCGGGGTACTGAAGGGGCAGTTCTTC
CASSRSGVLKGQFF
>14|TRBV2|TRBJ2-7|-|TRBD2
TGTGCCAGCAGTGCCGAGCGGGGGGCCTACGAGCAGTACTTC
CASSAERGAYEQYF
>15|TRBV5-1|TRBJ2-1|-|-
TGCGCCAGCAGCCCCAGGGGGAATAGCCTAGCGGGCCAGCTCTTC
CASSPRGNSLAGQLF
>13|TRBV5-4|TRBJ2-1|-|-
TGTGCCAGCAGCTTCACTAGCATCAATGAGCAGTTCTTC
CASSFTSINEQFF
>12|TRBV6-1|TRBJ2-7|-|TRBD2
TGTGCCAGCTCGGGACTAGCGGGCGAGCAGTACTTC
CASSGLAGEQYF
>14|TRBV6-5|TRBJ2-7|-|TRBD1
TGTGCCAGCAGCCCCGGGACAGGGCGTTACGAGCAGTACTTC
CASSPGTGRYEQYF
>16|TRBV5-5|TRBJ1-4|-|-
TGTGCCAGCAGCTTGAGGGAACTGGGGGCGGATAAAAAACTGTTTTTT
CASSLRELGADKKLFF
>14|TRBV6-1|TRBJ1-3|-|-
TGTGCCAGCAGTGGGACATCCTCTGGAAACACCATATATTTT
CASSGTSSGNTIYF
>12|TRBV7-2|TRBJ2-3|-|-
TGTGCCAGCAGCCCAAACACAGATACGCAGTATTTT
CASSPNTDTQYF
>17|TRBV28|TRBJ2-1|-|TRBD2
TGTGCCAGCAGTGGAAATATCCCTTCTAGCGGGAGGAATGAGCAGTTCTTC
CASSGNIPSSGRNEQFF
>15|TRBV5-1|TRBJ1-1|-|TRBD1
TGCGCCAGCAGCTTGACCGGGACAGTGAACACTGAAGCTTTCTTT
CASSLTGTVNTEAFF
>15|TRBV27|TRBJ2-6|-|-
TGTGCCAGCAGTTTAGGGACGGCTGGGGCCAACGTCCTGACTTTC
CASSLGTAGANVLTF
>14|TRBV5-1|TRBJ2-3|-|TRBD1
TGCGCCAGCAGCTCAGACAGGGGATCAGATACGCAGTATTTT
CASSSDRGSDTQYF
>15|TRBV7-2|TRBJ2-7|-|-
TGTGCCAGCAGCTTAGTGGGCGGGGGCGCCTACGAGCAGTACTTC
CASSLVGGGAYEQYF
>18|TRBV10-2|TRBJ2-1|-|TRBD2
TGCGCCACCATCGCGACTAGCGGGAGGGCCGGGTTTTGGAATGAGCAGTTCTTC
CATIATSGRAGFWNEQFF
>13|TRBV11-2|TRBJ2-7|-|TRBD1
TGTGCCAGCAGCTTATCGGGACAGTACGAGCAGTACTTC
CASSLSGQYEQYF
>15|TRBV6-6|TRBJ2-3|-|TRBD2
TGTGCCAGCAGTTATGGGGGAGGGAACACAGATACGCAGTATTTT
CASSYGGGNTDTQYF
>16|TRBV10-3|TRBJ2-5|-|TRBD2
TGTGCCATCAGTGCGGGCGGGAGGGTCCCCACAGAGACCCAGTACTTC
CAISAGGRVPTETQYF
>18|TRBV5-1|TRBJ1-2|-|TRBD1
TGCGCCAGCAGCCTATGGGGGACAGGGGGCGCAGACAACTATGGCTACACCTTC
CASSLWGTGGADNYGYTF
>16|TRBV5-1|TRBJ2-5|-|-
TGCGCCAGCAGCTTGCCGGGGTGGGAAATTCAAGAGACCCAGTACTTC
CASSLPGWEIQETQYF
>12|TRBV28|TRBJ2-7|-|-
TGTGCCAGCAGTTTGTCCCTTTCCGAGCAGTACTTC
CASSLSLSEQYF
>14|TRBV5-4|TRBJ1-2|-|-
TGTGCCAGCAGCACACACAGGGACCCCTATGGCTACACCTTC
CASSTHRDPYGYTF
>16|TRBV15|TRBJ1-3|few|-
TGTGCCACCGGAGGGCCACGGGCCGGCTCTGGAAACACCATATATTTT
CATGGPRAGSGNTIYF
>15|TRBV6-5|TRBJ2-7|-|-
TGTGCCAGCAGTTACTCGATTGGGGGGTTCTACGAGCAGTACTTC
CASSYSIGGFYEQYF
>14|TRBV28|TRBJ2-7|-|TRBD1
TGTGCCAGCAGTAAAGGACAGGGGGCTTACGAGCAGTACTTC
CASSKGQGAYEQYF
>14|TRBV7-9|TRBJ2-3|once|-
TGTGCCAGCAGCTTAGCGGGGGGCACAGATACGCAGTATTTT
CASSLAGGTDTQYF
>14|TRBV27|TRBJ2-1|-|-
TGTGCCAGCAGTTTTTTGGACAGCTACAATGAGCAGTTCTTC
CASSFLDSYNEQFF
>15|TRBV5-4|TRBJ2-1|-|-
TGTGCCAGCAGCCCGATGACTGGTCGGAACAATGAGCAGTTCTTC
CASSPMTGRNNEQFF
>15|TRBV18|TRBJ1-2|-|TRBD1
TGTGCCAGCTCCCGGGGACAGGGCCTCGACTATGGCTACACCTTC
CASSRGQGLDYGYTF
>13|TRBV29-1|TRBJ1-4|-|TRBD1
TGCAGCGGTGTGACAGGGAGATCTGAAAAACTGTTTTTT
CSGVTGRSEKLFF
>18|TRBV4-2|TRBJ2-7|-|TRBD2
TGTGCCAGCAGCCAAGAATCGGGAAGGAGGGAGGGCTCCTACGAGCAGTACTTC
CASSQESGRREGSYEQYF
>13|TRBV29-1|TRBJ1-2|-|-
TGCAGCGTTGCTCCCCTCCAACCCTATGGCTACACCTTC
CSVAPLQPYGYTF
>16|TRBV14|TRBJ2-5|-|TRBD2
TGTGCCAGCAGCCAAATTCTGGGCGGGAGGATGGAGACCCAGTACTTC
CASSQILGGRMETQYF
>14|TRBV7-3|TRBJ2-2|few|TRBD1
TGTGCCAGCAGCCGACAGGGCGGGACCGGGGAGCTGTTTTTT
CASSRQGGTGELFF
>15|TRBV9|TRBJ2-1|-|-
TGTGCCAGCAGCGTAGCGGTGAGTGGTTACAATGAGCAGTTCTTC
CASSVAVSGYNEQFF
>15|TRBV6-1|TRBJ2-2|-|TRBD2
TGTGCCAGCAGTCCTTTAGCGGGCTTAACCGGGGAGCTGTTTTTT
CASSPLAGLTGELFF
>16|TRBV5-1|TRBJ2-2|-|TRBD2
TGCGCCAGCAGCAGCGGGGGGACAGTAAGGGCCGGGGAGCTGTTTTTT
CASSSGGTVRAGELFF
>16|TRBV11-3|TRBJ2-5|-|TRBD1
TGTGCCAGCAGCCCCCGGGACAGGGGGCGTCAAGAGACCCAGTACTTC
CASSPRDRGRQETQYF
>15|TRBV5-1|TRBJ2-5|-|-
TGCGCCAGCAGCTTGGCTCCAACAGGGTCGGAGACCCAGTACTTC
CASSLAPTGSETQYF